The 26 T cell receptor beta chains below come from one sample, sequenced in a study of identical twins' blood T cells. TCRdb recomputed calls from the 5' RACE reads with MiXCR, one row per CDR3 protein. The sample lists about 370,000 distinct CDR3 sequences, approximately 30% occurring once. Sequences were obtained from PBMCs. The origin of the receptors is a woman aged 18 to 50 in good health.

Only one count was recorded for this clonotype. The V gene is TRBV6-2 or TRBV6-3, the J gene TRBJ2-1; D perhaps matches TRBD2 (5 bases). Germline CDR1 and CDR2: MNHEY and SVGEGT. Trimming cost V 10 bases and J 0 bases, with 13 bases left between them. This CDR3 contains 14 residues. The CDR3 loop reads CATVRVSSYNEQFF. The CDR3 DNA follows: TGTGCCACAGTGCGGGTTAGCTCCTACAATGAGCAGTTCTTC.

The chain recombines TRBV3-1 with TRBJ2-1; D unresolved. Germline V gives CDR1 LGHDT, CDR2 YNNKEL (reference sequence). The CDR3 spans 17 residues. V was clipped by 1 base and J by 5 bases, with 18 bases between them. The CDR3 DNA reads TGTGCCAGCAGCCAAGGATCGGTGTTCCTTCGAGACAATGAGCAGTTCTTC. Translated: CASSQGSVFLRDNEQFF.

The chain couples TRBV12-3 or TRBV12-4 to TRBJ1-2; tentative D call: TRBD1 (6 bases). The CDR3 is 13 residues long. The V end was cut by 7 bases, the J end by 8 bases, with 17 bases between. CDR3 amino acids: CASTQQGTFGYTF. The CDR3 DNA follows: TGTGCCAGCACCCAACAGGGAACGTTCGGCTACACCTTC.

The chain joins TRBV29-1 to TRBJ2-5, with TRBD1 as a possible D gene (6 bases). The length of the CDR3 is 11 residues. Germline V CDR1 and CDR2: SQVTM, ANQGSEA. The CDR3 nucleotides read TGCAGTACAGGGAATCAAGAGACCCAGTACTTC. Its translation is CSTGNQETQYF.

In this sample, this clonotype turned up once. A much larger clone differs from this one at a single base, so this may be a read error. The rearrangement uses TRBV10-3 and TRBJ2-7; D gene unclear. Germline V gives CDR1 ENHRY, CDR2 SYGVKD. Trimming left V 0 bases short and J 9 bases short, with 9 bases between. The CDR3 loop spans 12 amino acids. The CDR3 spells CAISESWHGQYF. In DNA, the CDR3 is TGTGCCATCAGTGAGTCATGGCACGGGCAGTACTTC.

This clonotype was recorded many times. The rearrangement uses TRBV3-1 and TRBJ1-4; D is ambiguous. CDR1 and CDR2 from the germline V gene are LGHDT and YNNKEL (reference sequence). This CDR3 comprises 13 residues. Trimming cost V 6 bases and J 3 bases, with 8 bases left between them. CDR3 sequence reads: CASSSIANEKLFF. The CDR3 DNA sequence: TGTGCCAGCAGTAGCATAGCTAATGAAAAACTGTTTTTT.

This clonotype was observed a handful of times. This chain connects TRBV29-1 to TRBJ1-3; TRBD1 might be the D (5 bases). Germline V CDR1 and CDR2: SQVTM, ANQGSEA. The CDR3 loop spans 12 amino acids. The V end lost 4 bases, the J end lost 3 bases, and 7 bases lay between the germline ends. As DNA, the CDR3 is TGCAGCGTTGGTGGGGGTGGAAACACCATATATTTT. It specifies CSVGGGGNTIYF. Based on the CDR3 plus reference TRBV29-1 and TRBJ1-3, the full variable domain is SAVISQKPSRDICQRGTSLTIQCQVDSQVTMMFWYRQQPGQSLTLIATANQGSEATYESGFVIDKFPISRPNLTFSTLTVSNMSPEDSSIYLCSVGGGGNTIYFGEGSWLTVV.

In its sample, this clonotype was seen a few times. The CDR3 loop reads CASSQDNRPLKLFF. CDR3 DNA sequence: TGTGCCAGCAGCCAGGATAACAGGCCTTTAAAACTGTTTTTT. This chain uses TRBV3-1 with TRBJ1-4; D perhaps matches TRBD1 (5 bases). CDR3 length: 14 residues. Per the germline V gene, CDR1 is LGHDT and CDR2 is YNNKEL (reference sequence). V lost 3 bases to trimming and J lost 10 bases, with 15 bases between them.

This clonotype was detected ten times or more. Here the CDR3 reads CATSRSTDRGYQPQHF. The CDR3, as DNA: TGTGCCACCAGCAGATCTACGGACAGGGGCTATCAGCCCCAGCATTTT. This chain uses TRBV15 with TRBJ1-5; TRBD1 matches 9 bases. The junction had 7 bases not matched to a gene; V was cut back by 2 bases and J by 5 bases. CDR1 and CDR2 (germline): LNHNV, YYDKDF (reference sequence). CDR3 length equals 16 residues.

This clonotype was seen a handful of times. The chain combines TRBV5-1 with TRBJ2-3, with D tentatively TRBD2 (5 bases). The CDR3 loop spans 15 amino acids. Trimming pared 6 bases from V and 2 bases from J, leaving 16 bases between. Germline CDR1 reads SGHRS; CDR2 reads YFSETQ. The CDR3 sequence: CASTFSGSLTDTQYF. DNA for the CDR3: TGCGCCAGCACCTTCTCTGGGAGTCTCACAGATACGCAGTATTTT.

The V gene is TRBV20-1, the J gene TRBJ1-2; 8 bases agree with TRBD1. This CDR3 has 12 amino acids. The germline V gene has CDR1 DFQATT and CDR2 SNEGSKA (reference sequence). This chain's CDR3 is CSFLGQGVGYTF. The CDR3 nucleotides are TGCAGCTTTCTAGGACAGGGAGTGGGCTACACCTTC.

This chain joins TRBV10-3 and TRBJ2-1; D call uncertain. Germline CDR1 reads ENHRY; CDR2 reads SYGVKD. This CDR3 has 11 residues. V was shortened by 6 bases and J by 8 bases, with 8 bases between the two germline ends. The CDR3 sequence is CAIRLADEQFF. DNA of the CDR3: TGTGCCATCAGATTAGCAGATGAGCAGTTCTTC.

This clonotype was observed a few times. The J gene is TRBJ2-1, the V gene TRBV11-2; 8 positions match TRBD2. The germline CDR1 and CDR2 sequences are SGHAT and FQNNGV. This CDR3 spans 15 amino acids. V was pared by 0 bases and J by 4 bases, with 2 bases of the junction left unmatched. CDR3: CASSLEGLGYNEQFF. CDR3 DNA: TGTGCCAGCAGCTTAGAGGGACTAGGTTACAATGAGCAGTTCTTC.

The chain links TRBV20-1 to TRBJ2-7; a possible D gene is TRBD2 (6 bases). In germline, CDR1 is DFQATT, CDR2 SNEGSKA (reference sequence). V lost 3 bases to trimming and J lost 5 bases, with 11 bases between them. CDR3 length: 12 residues. This CDR3 is CSARGKRDEQYF. CDR3 DNA sequence: TGCAGTGCTAGGGGAAAGCGGGACGAGCAGTACTTC.

This clonotype was seen repeatedly, ten times or more. This chain uses TRBV2 with TRBJ1-4, with TRBD1 matching over 10 bases. Germline loops: CDR1 SNHLY, CDR2 FYNNEI. The CDR3 contains 13 residues. V was pared by 7 bases and J by 7 bases, with 3 bases of the junction left unmatched. CDR3 residues: CASKDRGTEKLFF. Here the CDR3 DNA reads TGTGCCAGCAAGGACAGGGGGACTGAAAAACTGTTTTTT.

This chain uses TRBV12-3 or TRBV12-4 with TRBJ1-1, with 8 bases lining up with TRBD1. The CDR3 runs to 14 residues. Trimming cost V 8 bases and J 3 bases; bases outside gene matches: 8. CDR3 DNA sequence: TGTGCCAGCGTGGGGACAGGCCTAGACACTGAAGCTTTCTTT. This codes for CASVGTGLDTEAFF.

The chain joins TRBV12-5 to TRBJ2-5, with a weak D call TRBD2 (5 bases). Germline loops: CDR1 LGHNT, CDR2 FRNRAP. The CDR3 runs to 14 residues. Trimming took 3 bases from V and 9 from J, leaving 17 bases between them. CDR3 sequence reads: CASGLLIGSGAQYF. The CDR3 DNA sequence: TGTGCTAGTGGTTTACTCATCGGGTCCGGGGCCCAGTACTTC.

The chain joins TRBV7-2 to TRBJ2-3; D is ambiguous. This CDR3 contains 12 residues. CDR1 is SGHTA and CDR2 is FQGNSA in the germline V gene. V lost 5 bases and J lost 10, with 13 bases in between. In DNA, the CDR3 is TGTGCCAGCAGCCTTAATGACGAGGCGCAGTATTTT. Translation: CASSLNDEAQYF. The full variable domain, with the rest looked up from reference TRBV7-2 and TRBJ2-3, is GAGVSQSPSNKVTEKGKDVELRCDPISGHTALYWYRQSLGQGLEFLIYFQGNSAPDKSGLPSDRFSAERTGGSVSTLTIQRTQQEDSAVYLCASSLNDEAQYFGPGTRLTVL.

Here the CDR3 reads CASSQGRKDSPEAFF. For the CDR3, the DNA is TGCGCCAGCAGCCAAGGGAGAAAGGACAGCCCTGAAGCTTTCTTT. V usage is TRBV4-3 and J usage is TRBJ1-1, with D maybe TRBD1 (6 bases). The CDR3 contains 15 residues. Germline CDR1 reads LGHNA; CDR2 reads YSLEER. V shed 1 base and J shed 6 bases, with 15 bases lying between them.

This rearrangement joins TRBV27 to TRBJ1-1, with D hard to call. V was shortened by 6 bases and J by 3 bases, with 11 bases between the two germline ends. This CDR3 is 13 amino acids long. Germline loops: CDR1 MNHEY, CDR2 SMNVEV (reference sequence). The CDR3 DNA follows: TGTGCCAGCAGACTGGGAGCGGACACTGAAGCTTTCTTT. Its protein is CASRLGADTEAFF.

Notes on this clonotype: A much larger clone sits a single nucleotide away, making a read error possible. This sequence joins TRBV9 and TRBJ1-2; 8 nucleotides agree with TRBD1. The germline CDR1 and CDR2 sequences are SGDLS and YYNGEE. The CDR3 runs to 15 residues. V lost 7 bases to trimming and J lost 7 bases; unmatched junction nucleotides: 15. CDR3 nucleotide sequence: TGTGCCAGCGCTGGAGGGGGACAGGATACTCCTGGCTACACCTTC. As protein: CASAGGGQDTPGYTF.

Only a few counts were recorded for this clonotype. V is TRBV5-1 and J is TRBJ1-1, with 11 bases aligning to TRBD1. J was trimmed by 7 bases and V by 4 bases; bases with no gene match: 6. CDR3 length: 14 amino acids. CDR1 and CDR2 (germline): SGHRS, YFSETQ. The CDR3 DNA follows: TGCGCCAGCAGCCCCGGACAGGGGGCGGTTGAAGCTTTCTTT. Translated: CASSPGQGAVEAFF. The complete variable domain, with remaining parts taken from reference TRBV5-1 and TRBJ1-1, reads KAGVTQTPRYLIKTRGQQVTLSCSPISGHRSVSWYQQTPGQGLQFLFEYFSETQRNKGNFPGRFSGRQFSNSRSEMNVSTLELGDSALYLCASSPGQGAVEAFFGQGTRLTVV.

This clonotype has a count of ten or more. This chain uses TRBV12-3 or TRBV12-4 with TRBJ1-1; D not resolved. V was cut by 4 bases and J by 4 bases, with 10 bases left in between. The CDR3 length is 13 residues. The CDR3 nucleotides are TGTGCCAGCAGTTCCACAGATTTCACTGAAGCTTTCTTT. It specifies CASSSTDFTEAFF.

V usage is TRBV20-1 and J usage is TRBJ1-4, with D uncertain. There are 14 residues in the CDR3. Deletions cut 6 bases from V and 8 bases from J, with 19 bases between. Germline values: CDR1 DFQATT, CDR2 SNEGSKA (reference sequence). The CDR3 region is CSAASGGRGEKLFF. The CDR3 DNA sequence: TGCAGTGCCGCGTCGGGAGGGAGAGGAGAAAAACTGTTTTTT.

This clonotype was picked up a small number of times. V and J are TRBV29-1 and TRBJ1-1; the D is unclear. Germline values: CDR1 SQVTM, CDR2 ANQGSEA. The CDR3 totals 12 residues. V was pared by 6 bases and J by 8 bases, with 16 bases between. Here the CDR3 DNA reads TGCAGCGTCCCCTCTGCGGCAGAAGAAGCTTTCTTT. Translating gives CSVPSAAEEAFF.

Points on this clonotype: A much larger clone sits a single nucleotide away, making a read error possible. CDR3 sequence (DNA): TGTACCAGCCAGGGGAATTCACCCCTCCACTTT. Protein sequence: CTSQGNSPLHF. The V gene is TRBV2, the J gene TRBJ1-6; maybe TRBD1 (6 bases). CDR1 is SNHLY and CDR2 is FYNNEI in the germline V gene. This CDR3 has 11 residues.